What follows is one T cell receptor (beta chain) and its context. The CDR3 is 18 amino acids. Trimming removed 4 bases from V and 2 bases from J, with 20 bases in between. Sequencing was performed with immunoSEQ multiplex PCR; in TCRdb, only in-frame clones are kept and a portion is missing. The data show roughly 100,000 clones, about 85% seen once. This entry comes from a study of blood T cell repertoires in COVID-19. V and J are TRBV23-1 and TRBJ1-4; D ambiguous. TRBV23-1 belongs to the ORF category, with a function that is uncertain. The receptor comes from a man aged 50-60 years in a cohort sampled during active COVID-19. The specimen sequenced was peripheral blood. The CDR3 DNA is TGCGCCAGCAGTCTGGTTGGGGTCGACCGAGGGACTAATGAAAAACTGTTTTTT. It codes for CASSLVGVDRGTNEKLFF.